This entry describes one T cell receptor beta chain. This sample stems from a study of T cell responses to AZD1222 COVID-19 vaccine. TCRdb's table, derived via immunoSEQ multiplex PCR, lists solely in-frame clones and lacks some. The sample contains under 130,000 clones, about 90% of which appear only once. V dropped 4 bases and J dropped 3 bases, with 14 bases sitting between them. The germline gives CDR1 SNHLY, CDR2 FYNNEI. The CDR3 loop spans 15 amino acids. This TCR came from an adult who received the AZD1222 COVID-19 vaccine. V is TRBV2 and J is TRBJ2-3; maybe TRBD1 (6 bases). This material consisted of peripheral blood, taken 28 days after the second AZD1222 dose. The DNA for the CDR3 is TGTGCCAGCAGTGCTTTACAACAGGGAACAGATACGCAGTATTTT. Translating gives CASSALQQGTDTQYF.